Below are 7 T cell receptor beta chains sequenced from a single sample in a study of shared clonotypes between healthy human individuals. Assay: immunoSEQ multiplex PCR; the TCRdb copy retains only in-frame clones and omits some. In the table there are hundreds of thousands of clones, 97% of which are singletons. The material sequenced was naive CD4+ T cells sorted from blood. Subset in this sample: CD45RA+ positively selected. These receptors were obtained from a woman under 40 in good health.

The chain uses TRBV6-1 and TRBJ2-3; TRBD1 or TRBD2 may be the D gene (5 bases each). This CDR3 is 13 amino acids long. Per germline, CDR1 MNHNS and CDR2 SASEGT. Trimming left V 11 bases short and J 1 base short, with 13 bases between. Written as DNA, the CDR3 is TGTGCCGCCGAGGGACGGGGCACAGATACGCAGTATTTT. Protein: CAAEGRGTDTQYF.

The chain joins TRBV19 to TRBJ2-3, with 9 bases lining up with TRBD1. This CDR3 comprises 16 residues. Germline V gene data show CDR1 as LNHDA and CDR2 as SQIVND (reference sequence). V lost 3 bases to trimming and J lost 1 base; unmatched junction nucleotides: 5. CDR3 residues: CASSIGTGLRTDTQYF. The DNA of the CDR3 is TGTGCCAGTAGTATTGGGACAGGGCTTCGCACAGATACGCAGTATTTT.

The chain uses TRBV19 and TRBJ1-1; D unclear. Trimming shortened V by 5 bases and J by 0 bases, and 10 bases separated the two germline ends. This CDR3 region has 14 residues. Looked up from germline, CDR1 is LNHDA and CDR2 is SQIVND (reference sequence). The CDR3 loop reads CASSVQLLNTEAFF. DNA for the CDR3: TGTGCCAGTAGTGTCCAACTGCTGAACACTGAAGCTTTCTTT. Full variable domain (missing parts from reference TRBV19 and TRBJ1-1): DGGITQSPKYLFRKEGQNVTLSCEQNLNHDAMYWYRQDPGQGLRLIYYSQIVNDFQKGDIAEGYSVSREKKESFPLTVTSAQKNPTAFYLCASSVQLLNTEAFFGQGTRLTVV.

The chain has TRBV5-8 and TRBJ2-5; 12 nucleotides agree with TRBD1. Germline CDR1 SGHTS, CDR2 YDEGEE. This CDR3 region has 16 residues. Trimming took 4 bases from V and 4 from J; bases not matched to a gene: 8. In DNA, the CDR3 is TGTGCCAGCAGCGTGGGACAGGGGGCGACGAGAGAGACCCAGTACTTC. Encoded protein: CASSVGQGATRETQYF.

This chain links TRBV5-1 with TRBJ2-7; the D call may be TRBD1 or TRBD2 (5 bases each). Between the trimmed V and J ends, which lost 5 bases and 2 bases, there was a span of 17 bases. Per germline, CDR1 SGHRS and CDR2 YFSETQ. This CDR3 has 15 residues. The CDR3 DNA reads TGCGCCAGCAGACTTCATTGGGACCCCGCCTACGAGCAGTACTTC. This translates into CASRLHWDPAYEQYF.

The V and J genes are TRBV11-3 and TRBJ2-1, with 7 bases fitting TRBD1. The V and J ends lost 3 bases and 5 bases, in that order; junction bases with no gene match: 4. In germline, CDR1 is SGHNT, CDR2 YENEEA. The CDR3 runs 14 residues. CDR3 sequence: CASSFHRGNNEQFF. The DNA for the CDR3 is TGTGCCAGCAGCTTTCACAGGGGAAACAATGAGCAGTTCTTC.

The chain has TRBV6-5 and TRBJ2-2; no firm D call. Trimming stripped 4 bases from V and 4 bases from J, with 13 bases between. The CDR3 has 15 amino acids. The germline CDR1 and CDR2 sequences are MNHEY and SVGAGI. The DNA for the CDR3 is TGTGCCAGCAGTTCGGGCGGATGGGGCACCGGGGAGCTGTTTTTT. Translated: CASSSGGWGTGELFF.